Here is one TCR beta chain with its context. These data come from a study of blood T cell repertoires in COVID-19. Repertoires were generated with immunoSEQ multiplex PCR, while TCRdb's copy carries only in-frame clones and drops some. The table records 210,000 or so clones, around 80% of them present only once. Residents of 24 US areas, aged roughly 18 to 90 years, made up the participants. The sample consisted of PBMCs or T cells enriched from blood (not recorded which). The TCR was taken from a woman aged 40 to 50 with acute COVID-19.

This CDR3 reads CASSRVGTDNSPLHF. CDR3 DNA sequence: TGTGCCAGCAGTAGAGTCGGGACAGATAATTCACCCCTCCACTTT. This chain links TRBV28 with TRBJ1-6; 7 nucleotides match TRBD1. The germline V gene has CDR1 MDHEN and CDR2 SYDVKM. With V trimmed by 5 bases and J by 5 bases, 6 bases remained unmatched. The CDR3 contains 15 residues.